This T cell receptor beta chain derives from a study of cytomegalovirus exposure and HLA in healthy donors. PCR amplification relied on 60 Vbeta primers (plus 13 Jbeta primers). Profiling relied on immunoSEQ multiplex PCR, and the TCRdb table lists in-frame clones only, not all of them. The repertoire holds around 150,000 clones, 70% to 80% seen once, with roughly 1% in the top ten. This CDR3 has 13 residues. Germline V gives CDR1 ENHRY, CDR2 SYGVKD. This chain uses TRBV10-3 with TRBJ2-5; the match to TRBD2 covers 9 bases. The end of the DNA is better explained by TRBJ2-7, so the J call may be wrong. The sequenced sample was PBMCs. This TCR derives from a woman between 40 and 50 years old in good health and CMV-seronegative. CDR3 in amino acids: CATRLADSYEQYF. The DNA of the CDR3 is TGTGCCACCCGACTAGCGGACTCCTACGAGCAGTACTTC.